The 30 T cell receptor beta chains given below trace back to one sample, sequenced in a study of T cells in Graves' hyperthyroidism and ophthalmopathy. RNA transcripts provided the source from which TCR beta CDR3 regions were amplified. Carried out on the TCR CDR3, a first-round RT-PCR used the HTBI primer set. TCRdb re-called the multiplex PCR reads with MiXCR, one entry per CDR3 protein. The sample has 550,000 to 850,000 distinct CDR3 sequences; roughly 20% are singletons. Material for sequencing was blood. These TCRs come from a woman between 45 and 60 years old with Graves' hyperthyroidism that later progressed to Graves' ophthalmopathy.

In the case of this clonotype: This could be a read error, since a much larger clone is one nucleotide away. The V gene is TRBV14, the J gene TRBJ1-1; possible D gene TRBD1, 5 bases. Germline values: CDR1 SGHDN, CDR2 FVKESK. The CDR3 is 17 amino acids. The CDR3 reads CASSQDPWQGDHPEALF. The CDR3 coding sequence is TGTGCCAGCAGCCAAGATCCCTGGCAGGGTGATCACCCTGAAGCTCTCTTT.

The chain carries TRBV7-9 and TRBJ1-4; 8 positions agree with TRBD1. V lost 3 bases, J lost 13 bases, and 10 bases stayed unmatched. Per the germline V gene, CDR1 is SEHNR and CDR2 is FQNEAQ (reference sequence). The CDR3 totals 14 residues. The CDR3 DNA reads as TGTGCCAGCAGCTTCGCGGACAGGGAAGTCTCACTGTTTTTT. It is translated as CASSFADREVSLFF.

In this sample, this clonotype turned up many times. The chain combines TRBV7-3 with TRBJ2-1, with a possible D match to TRBD2 (5 bases). CDR1 and CDR2 from the germline V gene are SGHTA and FQGTGA. V was trimmed by 6 bases and J by 5 bases, leaving 17 bases between them. The CDR3 length is 15 residues. The CDR3 nucleotides are TGTGCCAGCAGTTTACTAGGGCGGTTAAACAATGAGCAGTTCTTC. It translates to CASSLLGRLNNEQFF.

This clonotype was seen a handful of times. The chain uses TRBV6-6 and TRBJ1-1; D remains unclear. The CDR3 length is 16 residues. V shed 2 bases and J shed 0 bases, with 13 bases lying between them. Germline V gene lookup returns CDR1 MNHNY and CDR2 SVGAGI (reference sequence). The CDR3 coding sequence is TGTGCCAGCAGTTACGACCCCTTTACTCTGAACACTGAAGCTTTCTTT. Its translation is CASSYDPFTLNTEAFF.

This clonotype was picked up a small number of times. The chain is built from TRBV19 and TRBJ2-2; D gene ambiguous. The CDR3 runs 14 residues. Germline CDR1 reads LNHDA; CDR2 reads SQIVND (reference sequence). Trimming took off 3 bases at V and 1 base at J, with 6 bases between the two ends. DNA of the CDR3: TGTGCCAGTAGTATCGGGCAGAACACCGGGGAGCTGTTTTTT. This encodes CASSIGQNTGELFF.

The table lists this clonotype with many counts. The chain uses TRBV2 and TRBJ1-3; D not resolved. V lost 3 bases and J 2 bases, leaving 11 bases between the germline ends. Germline V gives CDR1 SNHLY, CDR2 FYNNEI. The CDR3 spans 15 residues. The CDR3 protein is CASSDEFRTGNTIYF. DNA for the CDR3: TGTGCCAGCAGTGACGAGTTTAGGACTGGAAACACCATATATTTT.

As to this clonotype: Since a much larger clone is just one base distant, this may be a read error. V usage is TRBV7-6 and J usage is TRBJ1-2; the D is unclear. Germline V CDR1 and CDR2: SGHVS, FNYEAQ. V lost 5 bases and J 3 bases, leaving 10 bases between the germline ends. The CDR3 is 13 amino acids. The CDR3 region is CASSGSDDYGYTF. DNA for the CDR3: TGTGCCAGCAGCGGCAGCGACGACTATGGCTACACCTTC.

At least ten counts were recorded for this clonotype. CDR3 sequence: CATKTGSGHTEAFF. CDR3 coding DNA: TGCGCCACGAAGACGGGGTCGGGACACACTGAAGCTTTCTTT. The chain joins TRBV5-1 to TRBJ1-1, with D possibly being TRBD1 (5 bases). V was shortened by 9 bases and J by 3 bases, with 18 bases between the two germline ends. The CDR3 runs to 14 residues. CDR1 and CDR2 from the germline V gene are SGHRS and YFSETQ.

This clonotype was observed a handful of times. V and J are TRBV18 and TRBJ1-5, with 9 nucleotides matching TRBD1. The V gene's germline CDR1 is KGHSH and CDR2 LQKENI. The CDR3 has 18 amino acids. The ends lost 6 bases at V and 6 bases at J; junction bases unmatched: 18. Here the CDR3 DNA reads TGTGCCAGCTCGCCTGCAAACTCCGGGACAGGGTATCGTCAGCCCCAGCATTTT. Translation: CASSPANSGTGYRQPQHF.

This sequence joins TRBV6-1 and TRBJ2-1; the match to TRBD2 covers 9 bases. The germline CDR1 and CDR2 sequences are MNHNS and SASEGT. This CDR3 spans 16 amino acids. The trim removed 5 bases at V and 4 bases at J, leaving 9 bases unmatched. CDR3 coding DNA: TGTGCCAGCAGTCCCGTGGTAGCGGGGGCATACAATGAGCAGTTCTTC. It is translated as CASSPVVAGAYNEQFF.

This clonotype was recorded many times. V gene TRBV20-1 combines with J gene TRBJ2-7; 8 bases line up with TRBD1. Germline values: CDR1 DFQATT, CDR2 SNEGSKA (reference sequence). V gave up 0 bases and J gave up 0 bases; unmatched junction bases: 4. The CDR3 consists of 15 residues. The DNA for the CDR3 is TGCAGTGCTAGAGAAGTGGACAGGGTCTCCTACGAGCAGTACTTC. Amino acids: CSAREVDRVSYEQYF.

This clonotype was observed at least ten times. The CDR3 nucleotides read TGTGCCAGCAGTTTAACCCACAGGAAGGGGTCCGGGGAGCTGTTTTTT. This sequence encodes CASSLTHRKGSGELFF. The chain carries TRBV12-3 or TRBV12-4 and TRBJ2-2, with D possibly TRBD1 on 5 matching bases. The CDR3 is 16 amino acids. V was clipped by 2 bases and J by 6 bases, with 16 bases between them.

This clonotype has ten or more counts. The rearrangement joins TRBV5-4 to TRBJ2-5; 8 nucleotides align to TRBD2. From germline, CDR1 is SGHNT and CDR2 YYREEE (reference sequence). V was clipped by 6 bases and J by 2 bases; unmatched bases: 12. There are 16 residues in the CDR3. The CDR3 is CASTRRGGSNQETQYF. The CDR3 DNA reads TGTGCCAGCACCCGACGGGGGGGGTCGAATCAAGAGACCCAGTACTTC.

This clonotype was recorded a few times. The chain links TRBV4-1 to TRBJ1-4, with D perhaps TRBD1 (6 bases). The CDR3 consists of 14 residues. CDR1 MGHRA and CDR2 YSYEKL come from the germline V gene. Trimming stripped 5 bases from V and 7 bases from J, with 14 bases between. The CDR3 bases are TGCGCCAGCAGCACAGGACAGTTCAGTGAAAAACTGTTTTTT. It translates to CASSTGQFSEKLFF.

This clonotype turned up a few times. The chain joins TRBV3-1 to TRBJ2-7; TRBD2 aligns across 7 bases. Germline V lookup: CDR1 LGHDT, CDR2 YNNKEL (reference sequence). The CDR3 loop spans 13 amino acids. The V and J ends lost 3 bases and 5 bases, in that order; junction bases with no gene match: 4. In nucleotides, the CDR3 is TGTGCCAGCAGCCATAGGGAGGGCCACGAGCAGTACTTC. Its translation: CASSHREGHEQYF.

Ten or more counts support this clonotype. The V call is TRBV6-1, the J call TRBJ1-2; a possible D gene is TRBD1 (5 bases). The CDR3 extends over 15 amino acids. Germline loops: CDR1 MNHNS, CDR2 SASEGT. The V end was cut by 0 bases, the J end by 0 bases, with 8 bases between. The CDR3 reads CASSEAGGSNYGYTF. CDR3 DNA: TGTGCCAGCAGTGAAGCCGGGGGTTCTAACTATGGCTACACCTTC.

This clonotype was observed a few times. The rearrangement links TRBV20-1 to TRBJ1-2; D is unresolved. The CDR3 contains 13 residues. Trimming shortened V by 7 bases and J by 2 bases, and 14 bases separated the two germline ends. Germline assignment: CDR1 DFQATT and CDR2 SNEGSKA (reference sequence). Written as DNA, the CDR3 is TGCAGTGTTGACACCGGGATAAACTATGGCTACACCTTC. It encodes CSVDTGINYGYTF.

This clonotype was counted at least ten times. The rearrangement links TRBV11-2 to TRBJ2-6, with no clear D. The germline CDR1 and CDR2 sequences are SGHAT and FQNNGV. The V gene lost 5 bases and the J gene lost 0 bases, with 8 bases spanning the gap. This CDR3 is built from 15 residues. CDR3 in DNA: TGTGCCAGCAGCGGCTTGATCTCTGGGGCCAACGTCCTGACTTTC. Encoded protein: CASSGLISGANVLTF. Variable domain in full (rest from reference TRBV11-2 and TRBJ2-6): EAGVAQSPRYKIIEKRQSVAFWCNPISGHATLYWYQQILGQGPKLLIQFQNNGVVDDSQLPKDRFSAERLKGVDSTLKIQPAKLEDSAVYLCASSGLISGANVLTFGAGSRLTVL.

This clonotype was seen at least ten times. The rearrangement links TRBV5-1 to TRBJ2-1; D may be TRBD1 (5 bases). The germline V gene has CDR1 SGHRS and CDR2 YFSETQ. The CDR3 totals 15 residues. Trimming removed 0 bases from V and 7 bases from J, with 14 bases in between. The CDR3 sequence is CASSLEQALWNEQFF. The CDR3 DNA sequence: TGCGCCAGCAGCTTGGAACAGGCCCTTTGGAATGAGCAGTTCTTC.

This clonotype showed up just a few times. The chain is built from TRBV11-2 and TRBJ2-2; the D gene is possibly TRBD1 (6 bases). V lost 1 base and J lost 5, with 11 bases in between. Per germline, CDR1 SGHAT and CDR2 FQNNGV. The CDR3 loop spans 15 amino acids. CDR3 sequence reads: CASSLVLDSTGELFF. CDR3 sequence (DNA): TGTGCCAGCAGCTTAGTTTTGGACAGTACCGGGGAGCTGTTTTTT.

This clonotype has a count of ten or more. This sequence joins TRBV3-1 and TRBJ1-1, with a weak D call TRBD1 (5 bases). Trimming took off 1 base at V and 6 bases at J, with 12 bases between the two ends. The CDR3 is 14 amino acids. Germline V gene sequence: CDR1 LGHDT, CDR2 YNNKEL (reference sequence). CDR3 bases: TGTGCCAGCAGCCAAGGGGCCAGGGTGGCTGAAGCTTTCTTT. Its translation is CASSQGARVAEAFF.

The DNA of the CDR3 is TGTGCCAGCAGTGCCGCCGGAGGAAATCAGCCCCAGCATTTT. This encodes CASSAAGGNQPQHF. The chain employs TRBV6-1 and TRBJ1-5, with D uncertain. The CDR3 covers 14 residues. V was pared by 4 bases and J by 4 bases, with 11 bases between. Germline V CDR1 and CDR2: MNHNS, SASEGT.

The V and J genes are TRBV6-1 and TRBJ1-2; D perhaps matches TRBD1 (6 bases). The CDR3 is made up of 15 amino acids. V lost 6 bases and J 0 bases, leaving 14 bases between the germline ends. The V gene's germline CDR1 is MNHNS and CDR2 SASEGT. The CDR3 spells CASRDTGLANYGYTF. The CDR3 nucleotides are TGTGCCAGCAGGGATACAGGGTTAGCTAACTATGGCTACACCTTC.

This clonotype has more than one count but fewer than ten. The chain employs TRBV7-9 and TRBJ1-6; D is uncertain. Looked up from germline, CDR1 is SEHNR and CDR2 is FQNEAQ (reference sequence). CDR3 length: 16 residues. V was trimmed by 7 bases and J by 8 bases, leaving 21 bases between them. In DNA, the CDR3 is TGTGCCAGCACCCGACACAGTGCAACGAATGATTCACCCCTCCACTTT. It is translated as CASTRHSATNDSPLHF.

V usage is TRBV5-1 and J usage is TRBJ2-5; D may correspond to TRBD1 or TRBD2 (6 bases each). Between the trimmed V and J ends, which lost 1 base and 5 bases, there was a span of 15 bases. This CDR3 contains 15 residues. In germline, CDR1 is SGHRS, CDR2 YFSETQ. For the CDR3, the DNA is TGCGCCAGCAGCTTGTTTACGGGGGCCGGGGAGACCCAGTACTTC. As protein: CASSLFTGAGETQYF.

Ten or more counts support this clonotype. The genes are TRBV7-2 and TRBJ1-2; 10 bases fit TRBD1. V was clipped by 5 bases and J by 2 bases; unmatched bases: 5. Germline CDR1 and CDR2: SGHTA and FQGNSA. The CDR3 has 15 residues. The CDR3 bases are TGTGCCAGCAGCAATAGACAGGGGGCCAACTATGGCTACACCTTC. Its translation: CASSNRQGANYGYTF.

This clonotype came up a few times. The chain carries TRBV6-6 and TRBJ1-2; no clear D. CDR3 size: 13 residues. Germline V gives CDR1 MNHNY, CDR2 SVGAGI (reference sequence). Trimming took off 2 bases at V and 8 bases at J, with 12 bases between the two ends. In DNA, the CDR3 is TGTGCCAGCAGTTACCGACAAGTTGCCGGCTACACCTTC. It yields the protein CASSYRQVAGYTF.

The chain uses TRBV6-1 and TRBJ2-1; possible D gene TRBD2, 6 bases. V gave up 10 bases and J gave up 0 bases, with 16 bases separating them. CDR1 is MNHNS and CDR2 is SASEGT in the germline V gene. This CDR3 has 15 residues. In DNA, the CDR3 is TGTGCCATGCACCGGGACTCAAACTCCTACAATGAGCAGTTCTTC. Translation: CAMHRDSNSYNEQFF.

At least ten counts were recorded for this clonotype. The CDR3 spells CASSSSYRGDQPQHF. In nucleotides, the CDR3 is TGTGCCAGCAGTTCCTCGTACAGGGGGGATCAGCCCCAGCATTTT. The chain recombines TRBV12-3 or TRBV12-4 with TRBJ1-5, with TRBD1 matching 8 bases. V shed 4 bases and J 5 bases; nucleotides not matched to a gene: 7. The CDR3 has 15 amino acids.

The chain recombines TRBV7-3 with TRBJ1-2; D gene unclear. The CDR3 sequence is 15 residues long. Trimming took off 1 base at V and 4 bases at J, with 13 bases between the two ends. CDR1 and CDR2 (germline): SGHTA, FQGTGA. The CDR3 DNA follows: TGTGCCAGCAGCTTAAGCCGGCCACTGGGCTATGGCTACACCTTC. Translation: CASSLSRPLGYGYTF.